Listed below are T cell receptor beta chains from one sample, sequenced in a study of cytomegalovirus exposure and HLA in healthy donors. TCRdb's copy holds only in-frame clones and misses some; the assay was immunoSEQ multiplex PCR. The sample holds 150,000 to 200,000 clones, roughly nine tenths seen once. Input material: PBMCs. Receptors were obtained from a woman aged 18 to 35 in good health and CMV-seropositive. CDR3s include the opening cysteine and the closing phenylalanine or tryptophan. A D gene is named only where the DNA matches it firmly. Size tells how often a clone was seen (once, few, many) or the class of an expanded clone, and some rows leave it out.

V	size	D	J	CDR3	DNA
TRBV30	once	-	TRBJ1-1	CACRLDSPEAFF	TGTGCCTGTAGACTCGACAGCCCTGAAGCTTTCTTT
TRBV20-1	-	-	TRBJ2-7	CSALASEQYF	TGCAGTGCCCTGGCCAGCGAGCAGTACTTC
TRBV4-2	-	TRBD1	TRBJ2-7	CASSLGETGAPDEQYF	TGTGCCAGCAGCCTAGGGGAGACAGGGGCCCCCGACGAGCAGTACTTC
TRBV6-1	few	TRBD1	TRBJ1-5	CATGQVTIGNQPQHF	TGTGCCACAGGACAGGTTACAATTGGTAATCAGCCCCAGCATTTT
TRBV6-1	-	-	TRBJ2-5	CASRLGAGETQYF	TGTGCCAGCAGATTAGGGGCAGGAGAGACCCAGTACTTC
TRBV7-9	-	-	TRBJ2-7	CASSSQAEQYF	TGTGCCAGCAGCTCACAGGCCGAGCAGTACTTC
TRBV6-1	once	-	TRBJ2-1	CASSPKRRPYNEQFF	TGTGCCAGCAGTCCCAAGCGGAGACCGTACAATGAGCAGTTCTTC
TRBV7-9	-	-	TRBJ2-1	CASSLELRHNEQFF	TGTGCCAGCAGCTTAGAACTACGACACAATGAGCAGTTCTTC
TRBV19	-	-	TRBJ2-1	CASRDLGEAYNEQFF	TGTGCCAGTAGGGATCTAGGGGAGGCCTACAATGAGCAGTTCTTC
TRBV25-1	-	TRBD1	TRBJ2-7	CASSESRQGHEQYF	TGTGCCAGCAGTGAATCAAGACAGGGGCACGAGCAGTACTTC
TRBV11-2	-	-	TRBJ2-3	CASSLDRGSTDTQYF	TGTGCCAGCAGCTTAGATCGGGGGAGCACAGATACGCAGTATTTT
TRBV27	-	TRBD1	TRBJ2-7	CASSIRTGMYYEQYF	TGTGCCAGCAGTATACGGACAGGGATGTACTACGAGCAGTACTTC
TRBV18	-	-	TRBJ1-3	CASSPNLGTRGESGNTIYF	TGTGCCAGCTCACCGAATCTCGGGACAAGGGGAGAATCTGGAAACACCATATATTTT
TRBV7-2	-	TRBD1	TRBJ2-7	CASSLLGRGTGKYEQYF	TGTGCCAGCAGCTTACTCGGTAGAGGGACAGGGAAATACGAGCAGTACTTC
TRBV6-6	-	-	TRBJ2-7	CASSFRTPYEQYF	TGTGCCAGCAGTTTCAGGACTCCCTACGAGCAGTACTTC
TRBV2	-	-	TRBJ1-2	CASSYAGGYTF	TGTGCCAGCAGTTACGCGGGAGGCTACACCTTC
TRBV6-4	-	-	TRBJ2-1	CASSTSMGVGGNEQFF	TGTGCCAGCTCCACCTCAATGGGAGTGGGTGGCAATGAGCAGTTCTTC
TRBV6-4	-	TRBD1	TRBJ1-5	CASSDSLRRGPVQPQHF	TGTGCCAGCAGTGACTCCTTACGGAGGGGGCCGGTTCAGCCCCAGCATTTT
TRBV9	-	-	TRBJ2-1	CASTTSSYNEQFF	TGTGCCAGCACTACGAGCTCCTACAATGAGCAGTTCTTC
TRBV5-6	-	TRBD1	TRBJ2-3	CASSYWGTGEGTDTQYF	TGTGCCAGCAGCTACTGGGGGACAGGGGAGGGCACAGATACGCAGTATTTT
TRBV2	-	TRBD1	TRBJ1-2	CASSDSGRGVGYTF	TGTGCCAGCAGTGATAGCGGCAGGGGGGTTGGCTACACCTTC
TRBV2	-	-	TRBJ2-3	CASWAGQTSADTQYF	TGTGCCAGCTGGGCAGGACAGACGAGCGCAGATACGCAGTATTTT
TRBV9	-	-	TRBJ1-3	CASSVVEGVGNTIYF	TGTGCCAGCAGCGTAGTAGAAGGAGTAGGAAACACCATATATTTT